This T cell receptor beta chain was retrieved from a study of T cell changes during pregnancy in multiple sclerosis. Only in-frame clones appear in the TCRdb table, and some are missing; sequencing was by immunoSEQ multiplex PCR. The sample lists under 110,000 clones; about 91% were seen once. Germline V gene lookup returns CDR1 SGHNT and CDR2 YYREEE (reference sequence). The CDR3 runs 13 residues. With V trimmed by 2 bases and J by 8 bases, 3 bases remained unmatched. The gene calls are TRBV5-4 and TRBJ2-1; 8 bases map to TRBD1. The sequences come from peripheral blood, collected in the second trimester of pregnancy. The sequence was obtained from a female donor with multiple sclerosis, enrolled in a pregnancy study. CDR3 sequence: CASSFGQGDEQFF. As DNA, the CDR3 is TGTGCCAGCAGCTTCGGACAGGGCGATGAGCAGTTCTTC.